Below are 12 T cell receptor beta chains sequenced from a single sample in a study of shared clonotypes between healthy human individuals. The repertoire was sequenced with immunoSEQ multiplex PCR; TCRdb's copy has only in-frame clones and lacks some. The sample has roughly 700,000 clones, around two thirds seen once. Source material: memory CD4+ T cells sorted from blood. Subset defined: CD45RA-negative fraction. All receptors derive from a woman aged 25 to 39 in good health.

This clone was seen once. The rearrangement uses TRBV6-1 and TRBJ2-2, with D possibly matching TRBD2 (6 bases). Trimming took off 7 bases at V and 3 bases at J, with 15 bases between the two ends. CDR1 is MNHNS and CDR2 is SASEGT in the germline V gene. This CDR3 contains 15 residues. The chain's CDR3 is CASIPTRGHTGELFF. CDR3 nucleotide sequence: TGTGCCAGCATCCCGACTAGAGGCCACACCGGGGAGCTGTTTTTT.

This clone was counted once. This chain connects TRBV5-7 to TRBJ1-2; the D is unclear. TRBV5-7 is an ORF, with its function uncertain. The CDR3 contains 14 residues. V was trimmed by 0 bases and J by 1 base, leaving 7 bases between them. As DNA, the CDR3 is TGTGCCAGCAGCTTGGACGCGGTTAACTATGGCTACACCTTC. Its protein product is CASSLDAVNYGYTF.

CDR3 bases: TGTGCCAGCAGTGAAGGCCCTAGCGGGAATAGCGGGGAGCTGTTTTTT. Translating gives CASSEGPSGNSGELFF. The chain employs TRBV2 and TRBJ2-2; TRBD2 matches at 9 bases. Per germline, CDR1 SNHLY and CDR2 FYNNEI. The CDR3 covers 16 residues. Trimming removed 1 base from V and 7 bases from J; junction bases left unmatched: 7.

The chain recombines TRBV28 with TRBJ2-7; D might be TRBD1 (6 bases). Looked up from germline, CDR1 is MDHEN and CDR2 is SYDVKM. The CDR3 spans 12 residues. Trimming removed 2 bases at V and 4 bases at J, with 6 bases between. CDR3 residues: CASSLDRYEQYF. In DNA, the CDR3 is TGTGCCAGCAGTTTAGACAGGTACGAGCAGTACTTC.

This clone was found many times. The chain joins TRBV9 to TRBJ1-2; D gene uncertain. Germline-derived CDR1 and CDR2 are SGDLS and YYNGEE. V was trimmed by 0 bases and J by 4 bases, leaving 10 bases between them. This CDR3 spans 14 amino acids. The DNA of the CDR3 is TGTGCCAGCAGCGTAGCTCAGGTCGGCTATGGCTACACCTTC. It encodes CASSVAQVGYGYTF.

This clone was counted between two and nine times. This chain uses TRBV28 with TRBJ1-3; TRBD1 matches at 7 bases. The V and J ends lost 8 bases and 9 bases, in that order; junction bases with no gene match: 10. The CDR3 runs to 13 residues. Germline lookup yields CDR1 MDHEN and CDR2 SYDVKM. The CDR3 here is CASASGQAITIYF. As DNA, the CDR3 is TGTGCCAGCGCGTCCGGACAGGCCATCACCATATATTTT.

The chain couples TRBV27 to TRBJ1-5, with D possibly TRBD1 on 6 matching bases. Trimming took off 3 bases at V and 4 bases at J, with 10 bases between the two ends. This CDR3 has 14 residues. Looked up from germline, CDR1 is MNHEY and CDR2 is SMNVEV (reference sequence). The CDR3 DNA reads as TGTGCCAGCAGTTTCAGGGGACGTAATCAGCCCCAGCATTTT. The encoded protein is CASSFRGRNQPQHF.

This rearrangement joins TRBV7-7 to TRBJ2-1; D possibly corresponds to TRBD2 (7 bases). V lost 1 base, J lost 5 bases, and 12 bases lay in between. The CDR3 is 15 residues long. Germline V gives CDR1 SSHAT, CDR2 FNYEAQ (reference sequence). CDR3 region: CASSLGGGTDNEQFF. The CDR3 DNA sequence: TGTGCCAGCAGCTTAGGCGGGGGCACAGACAATGAGCAGTTCTTC.

This clone was observed a handful of times. The chain is built from TRBV7-9 and TRBJ1-2, with TRBD1 matching 7 bases. The germline V gene encodes CDR1 SEHNR and CDR2 FQNEAQ (reference sequence). V lost 4 bases to trimming and J lost 7 bases; unmatched junction nucleotides: 6. There are 13 residues in the CDR3. This chain's CDR3 is CASSSRQGPGYTF. CDR3 DNA: TGTGCCAGCAGCTCTAGACAGGGCCCTGGCTACACCTTC.

V and J are TRBV27 and TRBJ2-1; perhaps TRBD1 as D (6 bases). Per the germline V gene, CDR1 is MNHEY and CDR2 is SMNVEV (reference sequence). The V gene lost 3 bases and the J gene lost 6 bases, with 12 bases spanning the gap. The CDR3 runs 14 residues. The DNA for the CDR3 is TGTGCCAGCAGTTTCCGCCGGACAGTCAATGAGCAGTTCTTC. This codes for CASSFRRTVNEQFF.

The sample holds many counts of this clone. The chain recombines TRBV19 with TRBJ1-1; D not resolved. Per the germline V gene, CDR1 is LNHDA and CDR2 is SQIVND (reference sequence). Between the trimmed V and J ends, which lost 7 bases and 1 base, there was a span of 10 bases. CDR3 length: 13 residues. CDR3 nucleotides: TGTGCCAGTAATCCGGGAGAGAACACTGAAGCTTTCTTT. Encoded protein: CASNPGENTEAFF.

This clone came up once. This chain's CDR3 is CASSFGDSEKLFF. Written as DNA, the CDR3 is TGTGCCAGCAGCTTCGGGGACAGTGAAAAACTGTTTTTT. The genes are TRBV5-5 and TRBJ1-4, with TRBD1 matching over 7 bases. This CDR3 is 13 amino acids long. Germline V gives CDR1 SGHKS, CDR2 YYEKEE (reference sequence). J was trimmed by 7 bases and V by 2 bases; bases with no gene match: 2.